The 5 T cell receptor beta chains below come from one sample, sequenced in a study of blood T cell repertoires in COVID-19 (dated by TCRdb to 2018 to 2020). Libraries were built with the immunoSEQ multiplex PCR assay. TCRdb obtained this table from immuneACCESS and retained in-frame rearrangements with V and J assigned. These tables miss some clones; where compared with another copy, unresolved V genes account for less than half of the shortfall, and the remainder is unexplained. Within this sample are about 220,000 clones, with 60% to 85% of them counted one time only. The ten largest account for more than 7% of the sample. The sample comprised peripheral blood. These receptors were taken from a woman aged 70-85 years with acute or convalescent COVID-19.

CDR3 region: CASSLSGLAMSSYNEQFF. The CDR3 nucleotides are TGTGCCAGCAGTTTATCAGGACTAGCGATGAGCTCCTACAATGAGCAGTTCTTC. The rearrangement uses TRBV27 and TRBJ2-1; 9 bases line up with TRBD2. This CDR3 region has 18 residues. Germline CDR1 and CDR2: MNHEY and SMNVEV (reference sequence). After removal of 0 bases from V and 0 bases from J, the junction contained 6 bases not matched to a gene.

This chain uses TRBV7-3 with TRBJ2-2; perhaps TRBD1 as D (6 bases). V lost 4 bases, J lost 1 base, and 7 bases lay in between. Germline CDR1 and CDR2: SGHTA and FQGTGA. The CDR3 is 14 residues long. The CDR3 DNA reads TGTGCCAGCAGCTCGGACAGGAACACCGGGGAGCTGTTTTTT. Translated, it gives CASSSDRNTGELFF.

The chain carries TRBV2 and TRBJ1-1; 10 bases line up with TRBD1. Germline-derived CDR1 and CDR2 are SNHLY and FYNNEI. Trimming took 5 bases from V and 0 from J; bases not matched to a gene: 9. The CDR3 has 17 amino acids. The CDR3 DNA is TGTGCCAGCAGTTCCCGGGACAGGGGAAAGATGAACACTGAAGCTTTCTTT. It encodes CASSSRDRGKMNTEAFF.

This clone has only a few counts. The chain recombines TRBV10-3 with TRBJ1-5; TRBD1 agrees at 7 bases. V was clipped by 6 bases and J by 3 bases; unmatched bases: 8. This CDR3 has 15 residues. Germline CDR1 and CDR2: ENHRY and SYGVKD. CDR3: CAISPGQDSNQPQHF. The CDR3 bases are TGTGCCATCAGCCCTGGACAGGATTCCAATCAGCCCCAGCATTTT.

This chain connects TRBV3-1 (or the pseudogene TRBV3-2) to TRBJ2-1; D possibly corresponds to TRBD2 (6 bases). V shed 6 bases and J shed 7 bases, with 19 bases lying between them. The CDR3 contains 15 residues. Germline loops: CDR1 LGHDT, CDR2 YNNKEL (reference sequence). This chain's CDR3 is CASSPRALRGNEQFF. CDR3 coding DNA: TGTGCCAGCAGTCCGCGGGCGTTACGGGGGAATGAGCAGTTCTTC.